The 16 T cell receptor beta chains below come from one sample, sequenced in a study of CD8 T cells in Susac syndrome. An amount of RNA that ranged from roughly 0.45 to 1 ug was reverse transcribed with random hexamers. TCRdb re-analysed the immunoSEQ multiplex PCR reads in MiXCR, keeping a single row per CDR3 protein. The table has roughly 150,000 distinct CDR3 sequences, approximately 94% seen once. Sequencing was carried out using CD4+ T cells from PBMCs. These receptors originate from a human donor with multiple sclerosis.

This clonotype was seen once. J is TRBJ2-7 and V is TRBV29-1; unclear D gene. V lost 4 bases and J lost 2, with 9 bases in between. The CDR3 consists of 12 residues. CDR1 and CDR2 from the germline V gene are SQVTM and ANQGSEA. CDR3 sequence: CSVVAGTYEQYF. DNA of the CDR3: TGCAGCGTTGTGGCTGGGACCTACGAGCAGTACTTC.

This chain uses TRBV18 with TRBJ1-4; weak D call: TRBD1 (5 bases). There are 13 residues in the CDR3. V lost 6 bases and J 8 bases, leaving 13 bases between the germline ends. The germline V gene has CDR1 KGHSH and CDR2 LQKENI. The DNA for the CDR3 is TGTGCCAGCTCCTCAGGGAGTGAGGAAAAACTGTTTTTT. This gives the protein CASSSGSEEKLFF.

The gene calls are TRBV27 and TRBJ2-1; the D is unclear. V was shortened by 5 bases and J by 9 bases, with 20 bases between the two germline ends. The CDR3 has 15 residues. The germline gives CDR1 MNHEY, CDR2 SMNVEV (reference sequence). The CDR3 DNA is TGTGCCAGCAGTCCCTGGGGTTACCGAATTACTGAGCAGTTCTTC. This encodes CASSPWGYRITEQFF.

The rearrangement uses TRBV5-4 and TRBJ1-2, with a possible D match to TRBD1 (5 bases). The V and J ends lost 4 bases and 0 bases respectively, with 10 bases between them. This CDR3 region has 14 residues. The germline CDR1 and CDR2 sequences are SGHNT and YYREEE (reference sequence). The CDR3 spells CASSLPGPNYGYTF. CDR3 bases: TGTGCCAGCAGCCTCCCGGGACCTAACTATGGCTACACCTTC.

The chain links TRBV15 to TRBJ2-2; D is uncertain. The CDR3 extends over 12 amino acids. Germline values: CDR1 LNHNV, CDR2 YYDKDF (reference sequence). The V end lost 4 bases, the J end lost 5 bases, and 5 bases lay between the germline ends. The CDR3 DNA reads TGTGCCACCAGCAAACGAACCGGGGAGCTGTTTTTT. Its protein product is CATSKRTGELFF.

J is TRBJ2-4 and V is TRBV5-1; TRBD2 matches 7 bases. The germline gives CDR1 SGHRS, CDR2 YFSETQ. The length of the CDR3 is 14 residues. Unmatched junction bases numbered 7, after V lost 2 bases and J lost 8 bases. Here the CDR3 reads CASSFKAGSDIQYF. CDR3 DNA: TGCGCCAGCAGCTTTAAAGCGGGATCCGACATTCAGTACTTC.

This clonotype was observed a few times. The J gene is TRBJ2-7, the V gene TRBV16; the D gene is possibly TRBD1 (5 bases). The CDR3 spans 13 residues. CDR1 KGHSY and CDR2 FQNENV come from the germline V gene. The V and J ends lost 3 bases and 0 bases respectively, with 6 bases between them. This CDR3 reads CASSQDNSYEQYF. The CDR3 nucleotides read TGTGCCAGCAGCCAGGACAACTCCTACGAGCAGTACTTC.

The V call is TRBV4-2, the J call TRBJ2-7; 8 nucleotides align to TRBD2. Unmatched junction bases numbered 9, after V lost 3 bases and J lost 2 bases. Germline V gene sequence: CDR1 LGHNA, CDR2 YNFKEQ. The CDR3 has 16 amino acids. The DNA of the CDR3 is TGTGCCAGCAGCCAGTACTTAGCGGGAAGCCCCTACGAGCAGTACTTC. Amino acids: CASSQYLAGSPYEQYF.

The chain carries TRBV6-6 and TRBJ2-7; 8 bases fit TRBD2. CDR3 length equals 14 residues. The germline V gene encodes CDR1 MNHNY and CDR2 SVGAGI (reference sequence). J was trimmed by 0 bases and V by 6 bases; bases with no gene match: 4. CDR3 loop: CASRTSDSSYEQYF. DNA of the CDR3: TGTGCCAGCAGGACTAGCGATAGCTCCTACGAGCAGTACTTC.

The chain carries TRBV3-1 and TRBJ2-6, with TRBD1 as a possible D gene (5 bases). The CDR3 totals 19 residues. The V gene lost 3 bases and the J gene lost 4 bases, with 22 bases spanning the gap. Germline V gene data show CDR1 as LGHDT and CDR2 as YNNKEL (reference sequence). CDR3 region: CASSHPRGLPSLGANVLTF. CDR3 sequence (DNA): TGTGCCAGCAGCCACCCAAGGGGCCTCCCCTCTCTGGGGGCCAACGTCCTGACTTTC.

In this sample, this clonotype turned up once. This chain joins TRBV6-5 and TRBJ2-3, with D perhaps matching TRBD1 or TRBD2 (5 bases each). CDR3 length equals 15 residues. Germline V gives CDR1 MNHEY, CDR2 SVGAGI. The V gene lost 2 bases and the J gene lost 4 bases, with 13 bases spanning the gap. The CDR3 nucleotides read TGTGCCAGCAGTTACGGGACCGCCCTGGCAGATACGCAGTATTTT. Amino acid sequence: CASSYGTALADTQYF.

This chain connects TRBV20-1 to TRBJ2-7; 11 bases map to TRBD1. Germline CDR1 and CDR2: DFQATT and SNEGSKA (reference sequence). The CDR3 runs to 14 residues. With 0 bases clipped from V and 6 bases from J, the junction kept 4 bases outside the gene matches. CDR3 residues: CSARDAGTGGEQYF. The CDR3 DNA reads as TGCAGTGCTAGAGATGCGGGGACAGGGGGCGAGCAGTACTTC.

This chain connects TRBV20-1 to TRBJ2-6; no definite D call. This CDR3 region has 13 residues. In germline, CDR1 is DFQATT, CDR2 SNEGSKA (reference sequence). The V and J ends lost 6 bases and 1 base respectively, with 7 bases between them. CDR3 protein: CSALRSGANVLTF. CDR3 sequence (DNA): TGCAGTGCCCTACGGTCTGGGGCCAACGTCCTGACTTTC.

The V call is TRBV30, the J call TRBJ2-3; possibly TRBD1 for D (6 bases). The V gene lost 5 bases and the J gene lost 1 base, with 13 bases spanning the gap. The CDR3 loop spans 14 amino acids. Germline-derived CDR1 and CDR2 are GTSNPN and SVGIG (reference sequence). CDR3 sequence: CAWQGMGGTDTQYF. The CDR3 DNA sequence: TGTGCCTGGCAGGGGATGGGGGGCACAGATACGCAGTATTTT.

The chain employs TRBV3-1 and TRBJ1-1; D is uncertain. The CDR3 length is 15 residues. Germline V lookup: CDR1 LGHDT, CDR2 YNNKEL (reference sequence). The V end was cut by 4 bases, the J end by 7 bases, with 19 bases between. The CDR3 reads CASSRGPPEAGEAFF. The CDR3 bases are TGTGCCAGCAGCCGCGGGCCACCTGAGGCGGGTGAAGCTTTCTTT.

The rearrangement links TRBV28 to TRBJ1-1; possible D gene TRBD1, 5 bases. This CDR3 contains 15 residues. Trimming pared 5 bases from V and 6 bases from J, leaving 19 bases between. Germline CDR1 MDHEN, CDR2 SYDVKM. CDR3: CASSPRTAGGSEAFF. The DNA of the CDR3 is TGTGCCAGCAGTCCCAGGACCGCGGGGGGTTCTGAAGCTTTCTTT.